Detailed here is one TCR beta chain. The target antigen is unknown. V lost 2 bases and J 7 bases, leaving 9 bases between the germline ends. Germline V gene data show CDR1 as MNHNY and CDR2 as SVGAGI (reference sequence). The CDR3 is made up of 13 amino acids. The sample belongs to a study of cytomegalovirus exposure and HLA in healthy donors. Regarding the study as a whole: In a later analysis, around 18,000 TCR beta sequences were associated with HLA alleles at 0.05 false discovery rate. It was reportedly the case that the classifier diagnosed cytomegalovirus status with high specificity and sensitivity.

This PCR relied on a set of 60 Vbeta primers and 13 Jbeta primers. The method was immunoSEQ multiplex PCR; TCRdb's version includes in-frame clones alone and lacks a portion of them. This table holds approximately 150,000 clones, around three quarters found once. The sequenced sample consisted of PBMCs. The V and J genes are TRBV6-6 and TRBJ2-1; weak D call: TRBD2 (6 bases). The sequence came from a male donor in good health and CMV-seronegative. DNA of the CDR3: TGTGCCAGCAGTTACACTAGCAATAATGAGCAGTTCTTC. Protein: CASSYTSNNEQFF.